The present TCR beta chain was sequenced within a study of technical replicates of blood from several donors. The table came from immunoSEQ multiplex PCR; TCRdb's copy has only in-frame clones and leaves some out. The data show about 76,000 clones, 95% to 97% seen once. The V gene's germline CDR1 is GTSNPN and CDR2 SVGIG (reference sequence). Trimming removed 7 bases from V and 5 bases from J; junction bases left unmatched: 9. The CDR3 has 13 residues. The receptor was isolated from a human donor in good health. Material: T cells isolated from PBMCs. The chain is built from TRBV30 and TRBJ2-5, with TRBD1 matching over 8 bases. In nucleotides, the CDR3 is TGTGCCTCCAGGGACAGGAGTCGGGAGACCCAGTACTTC. This encodes CASRDRSRETQYF. The entire variable domain, with the rest obtained from reference TRBV30 and TRBJ2-5, is as follows: SQTIHQWPATLVQPVGSPLSLECTVEGTSNPNLYWYRQAAGRGLQLLFYSVGIGQISSEVPQNLSASRPQDRQFILSSKKLLLSDSGFYLCASRDRSRETQYFGPGTRLLVL.